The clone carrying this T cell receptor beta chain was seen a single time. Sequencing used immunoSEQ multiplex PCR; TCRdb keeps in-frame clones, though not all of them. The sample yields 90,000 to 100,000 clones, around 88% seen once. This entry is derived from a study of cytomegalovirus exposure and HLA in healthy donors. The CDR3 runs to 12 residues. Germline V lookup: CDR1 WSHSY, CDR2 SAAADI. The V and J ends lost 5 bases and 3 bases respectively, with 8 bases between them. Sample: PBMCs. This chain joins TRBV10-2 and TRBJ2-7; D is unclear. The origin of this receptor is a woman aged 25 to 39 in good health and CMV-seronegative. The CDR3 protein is CASSPSDYEQYF. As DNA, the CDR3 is TGCGCCAGCAGTCCGAGTGACTACGAGCAGTACTTC.